This T cell receptor (beta chain) was identified during a study of Ad26.COV2.S vaccination and SARS-CoV-2 variants. Study findings and constraints: Whether participants received vaccine or placebo, their non-spike TCR breadth was similar.

The V gene's germline CDR1 is MNHEY and CDR2 SMNVEV (reference sequence). This CDR3 has 14 amino acids. With 3 bases removed from V and 4 bases from J, the gap between germline ends came to 11 bases. Profiling relied on immunoSEQ multiplex PCR, and the TCRdb table lists in-frame clones only, not all of them. The sample records over 200,000 clones, more than 75% being singletons. Worth noting for this clone: The antigen remains unidentified.

Described treatment: some 19 received Ad26.COV2.S at low or high dose, single or two shots; about 5 received placebo; per-sample allocation not given. Specimens were obtained on day 63 following the first vaccine or placebo injection. The origin of this receptor is a person between 18 and 65 years old who received the Ad26.COV2.S COVID-19 vaccine or a placebo. Source: peripheral blood, taken in a trial of Ad26.COV2.S vaccine versus placebo. This rearrangement joins TRBV27 to TRBJ2-3, with a possible D match to TRBD2 (5 bases). CDR3 in DNA: TGTGCCAGCAGTTTTGGACTTTACGCAGATACGCAGTATTTT. This codes for CASSFGLYADTQYF.